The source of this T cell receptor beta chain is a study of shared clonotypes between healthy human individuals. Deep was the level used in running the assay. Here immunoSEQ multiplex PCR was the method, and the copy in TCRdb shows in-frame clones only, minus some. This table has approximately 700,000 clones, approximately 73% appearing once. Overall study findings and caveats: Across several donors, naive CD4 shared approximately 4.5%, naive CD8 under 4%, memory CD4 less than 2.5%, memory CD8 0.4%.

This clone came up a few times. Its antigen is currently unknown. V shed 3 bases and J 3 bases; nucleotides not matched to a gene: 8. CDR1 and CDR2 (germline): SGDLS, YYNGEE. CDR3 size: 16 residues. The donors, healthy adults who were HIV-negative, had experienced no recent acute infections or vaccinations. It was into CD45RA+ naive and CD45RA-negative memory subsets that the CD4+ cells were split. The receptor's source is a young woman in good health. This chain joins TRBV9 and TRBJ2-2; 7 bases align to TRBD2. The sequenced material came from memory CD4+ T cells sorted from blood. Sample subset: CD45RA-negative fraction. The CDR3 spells CASSARTSTYTGELFF. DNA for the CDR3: TGTGCCAGCAGCGCGAGGACTAGTACCTACACCGGGGAGCTGTTTTTT.